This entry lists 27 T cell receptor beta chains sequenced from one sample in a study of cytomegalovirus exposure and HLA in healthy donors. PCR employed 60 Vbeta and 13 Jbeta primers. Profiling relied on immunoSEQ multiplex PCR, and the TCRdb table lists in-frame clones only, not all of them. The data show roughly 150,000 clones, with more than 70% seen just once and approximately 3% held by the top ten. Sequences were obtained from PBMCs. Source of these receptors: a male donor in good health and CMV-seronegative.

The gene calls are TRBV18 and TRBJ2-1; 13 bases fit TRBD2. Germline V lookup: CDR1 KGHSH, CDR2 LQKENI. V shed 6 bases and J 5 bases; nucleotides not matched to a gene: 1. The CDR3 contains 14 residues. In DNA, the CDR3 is TGTGCCAGCTCCGGGACTAGCGGGGACAATGAGCAGTTCTTC. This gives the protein CASSGTSGDNEQFF.

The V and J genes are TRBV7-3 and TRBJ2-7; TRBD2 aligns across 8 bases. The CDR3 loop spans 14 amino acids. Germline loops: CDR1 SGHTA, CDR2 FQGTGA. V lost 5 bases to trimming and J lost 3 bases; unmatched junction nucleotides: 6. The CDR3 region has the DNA TGTGCCAGCAGCCAATTCGGGGGGGACTACGAGCAGTACTTC. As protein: CASSQFGGDYEQYF.

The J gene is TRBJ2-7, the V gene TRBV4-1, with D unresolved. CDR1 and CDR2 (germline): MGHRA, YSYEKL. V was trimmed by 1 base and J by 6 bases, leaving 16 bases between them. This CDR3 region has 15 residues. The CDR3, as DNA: TGCGCCAGCAGCCAAGCTCCTTCGGCCGGCGGCGAGCAGTACTTC. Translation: CASSQAPSAGGEQYF.

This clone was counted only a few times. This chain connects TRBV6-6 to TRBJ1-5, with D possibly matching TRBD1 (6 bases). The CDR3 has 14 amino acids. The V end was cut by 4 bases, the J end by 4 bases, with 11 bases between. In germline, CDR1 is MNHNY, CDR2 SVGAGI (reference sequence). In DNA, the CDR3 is TGTGCCAGCAGTTTCGACAGGCAAAATCAGCCCCAGCATTTT. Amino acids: CASSFDRQNQPQHF.

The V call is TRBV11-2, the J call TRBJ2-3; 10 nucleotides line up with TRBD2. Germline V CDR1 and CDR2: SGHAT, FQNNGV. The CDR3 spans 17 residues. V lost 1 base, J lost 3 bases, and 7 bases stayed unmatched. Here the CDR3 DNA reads TGTGCCAGCAGCTTAGTGCCTAGCGGGAGTGTTACAGATACGCAGTATTTT. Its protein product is CASSLVPSGSVTDTQYF.

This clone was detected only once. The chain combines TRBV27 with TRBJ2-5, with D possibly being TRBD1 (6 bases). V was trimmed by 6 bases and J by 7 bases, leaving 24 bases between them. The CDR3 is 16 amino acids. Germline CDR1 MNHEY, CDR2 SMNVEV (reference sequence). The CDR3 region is CASRPEGLLGHGTQYF. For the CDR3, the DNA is TGTGCCAGCAGACCTGAGGGCCTTCTGGGACATGGGACCCAGTACTTC.

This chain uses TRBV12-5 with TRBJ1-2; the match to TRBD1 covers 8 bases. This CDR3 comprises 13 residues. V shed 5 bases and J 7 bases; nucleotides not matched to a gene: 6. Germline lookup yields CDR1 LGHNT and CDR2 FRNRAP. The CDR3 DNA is TGTGCTAGTGGTCCAGGGGGCCGGAGTGGCTACACCTTC. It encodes CASGPGGRSGYTF.

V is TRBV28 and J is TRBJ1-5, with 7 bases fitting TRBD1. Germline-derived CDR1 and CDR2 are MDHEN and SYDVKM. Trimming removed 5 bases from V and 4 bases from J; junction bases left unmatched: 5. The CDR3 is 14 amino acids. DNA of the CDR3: TGTGCCAGCAGTCCAGGGACAGTAAATCAGCCCCAGCATTTT. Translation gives CASSPGTVNQPQHF.

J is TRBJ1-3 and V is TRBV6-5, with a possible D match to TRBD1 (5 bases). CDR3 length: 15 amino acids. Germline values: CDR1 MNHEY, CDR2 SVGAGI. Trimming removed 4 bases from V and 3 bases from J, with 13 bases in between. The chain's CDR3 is CASSSRGGVGNTIYF. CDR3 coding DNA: TGTGCCAGCAGTTCGCGGGGGGGAGTTGGAAACACCATATATTTT.

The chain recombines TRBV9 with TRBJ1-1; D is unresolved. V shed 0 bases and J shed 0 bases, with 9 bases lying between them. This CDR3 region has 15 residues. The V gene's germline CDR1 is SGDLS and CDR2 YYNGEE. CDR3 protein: CASSVETELNTEAFF. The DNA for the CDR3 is TGTGCCAGCAGCGTAGAAACTGAGTTGAACACTGAAGCTTTCTTT.

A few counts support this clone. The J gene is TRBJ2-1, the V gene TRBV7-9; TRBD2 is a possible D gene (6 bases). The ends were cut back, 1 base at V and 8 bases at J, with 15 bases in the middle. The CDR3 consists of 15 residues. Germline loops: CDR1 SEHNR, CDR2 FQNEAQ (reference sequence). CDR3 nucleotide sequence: TGTGCCAGCAGCTTAGGAATCGCTAGGGAGGATGAGCAGTTCTTC. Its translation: CASSLGIAREDEQFF.

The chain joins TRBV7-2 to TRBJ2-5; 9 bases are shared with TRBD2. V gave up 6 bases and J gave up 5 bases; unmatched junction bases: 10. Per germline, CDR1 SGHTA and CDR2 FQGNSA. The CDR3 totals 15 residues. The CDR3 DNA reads TGTGCCAGCAGACCCGTAGCGGGAGTAGGGGAGACCCAGTACTTC. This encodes CASRPVAGVGETQYF.

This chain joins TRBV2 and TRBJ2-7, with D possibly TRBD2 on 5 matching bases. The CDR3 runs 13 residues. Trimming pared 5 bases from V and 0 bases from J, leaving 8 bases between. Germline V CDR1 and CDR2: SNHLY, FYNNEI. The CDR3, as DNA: TGTGCCAGCAGTCCGGAGGCCTCCTACGAGCAGTACTTC. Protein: CASSPEASYEQYF.

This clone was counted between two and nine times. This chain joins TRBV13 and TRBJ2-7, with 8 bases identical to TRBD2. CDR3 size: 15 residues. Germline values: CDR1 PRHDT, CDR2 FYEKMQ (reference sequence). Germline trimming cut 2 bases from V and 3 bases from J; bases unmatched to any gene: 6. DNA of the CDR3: TGTGCCAGCAGCTTAAGCGGGGGCAGAGTCTACGAGCAGTACTTC. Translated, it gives CASSLSGGRVYEQYF.

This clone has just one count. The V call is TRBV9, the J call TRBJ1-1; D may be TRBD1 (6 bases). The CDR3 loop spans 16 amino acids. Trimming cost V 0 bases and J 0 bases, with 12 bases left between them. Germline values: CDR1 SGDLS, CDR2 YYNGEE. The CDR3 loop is CASSVEGGGMNTEAFF. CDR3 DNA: TGTGCCAGCAGCGTAGAGGGGGGGGGCATGAACACTGAAGCTTTCTTT.

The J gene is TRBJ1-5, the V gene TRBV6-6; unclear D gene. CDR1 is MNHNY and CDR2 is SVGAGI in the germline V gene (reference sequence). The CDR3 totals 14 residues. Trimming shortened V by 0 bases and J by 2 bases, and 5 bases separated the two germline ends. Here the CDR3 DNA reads TGTGCCAGCAGTTACTCGGGCGGCAATCAGCCCCAGCATTTT. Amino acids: CASSYSGGNQPQHF.

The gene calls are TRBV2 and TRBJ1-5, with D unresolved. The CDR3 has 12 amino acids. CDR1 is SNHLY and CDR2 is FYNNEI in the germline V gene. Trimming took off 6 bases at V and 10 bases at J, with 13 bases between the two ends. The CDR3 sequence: CASRQTGEPQHF. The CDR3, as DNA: TGTGCCAGCAGGCAGACTGGCGAACCCCAGCATTTT.

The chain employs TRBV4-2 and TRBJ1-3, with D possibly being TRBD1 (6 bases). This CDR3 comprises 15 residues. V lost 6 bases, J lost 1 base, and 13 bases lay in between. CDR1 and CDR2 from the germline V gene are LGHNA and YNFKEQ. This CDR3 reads CASRQGTVSGNTIYF. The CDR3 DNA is TGTGCCAGCAGACAGGGCACCGTTTCTGGAAACACCATATATTTT.

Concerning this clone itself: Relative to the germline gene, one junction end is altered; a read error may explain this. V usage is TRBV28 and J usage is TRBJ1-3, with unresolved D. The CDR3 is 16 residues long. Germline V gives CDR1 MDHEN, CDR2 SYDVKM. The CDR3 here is CASTLGGVVFGNTIYF. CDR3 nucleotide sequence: TGTGCCAGCACTTTAGGTGGAGTTGTCTTTGGAAACACCATATATTTT. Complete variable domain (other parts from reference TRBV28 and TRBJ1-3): DVKVTQSSRYLVKRTGEKVFLECVQDMDHENMFWYRQDPGLGLRLIYFSYDVKMKEKGDIPEGYSVSREKKERFSLILESASTNQTSMYLCASTLGGVVFGNTIYFGEGSWLTVV.

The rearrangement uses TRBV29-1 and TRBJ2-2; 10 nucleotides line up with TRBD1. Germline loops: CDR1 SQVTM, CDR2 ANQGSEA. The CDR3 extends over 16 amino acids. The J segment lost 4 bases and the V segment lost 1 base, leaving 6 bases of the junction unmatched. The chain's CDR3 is CSVEVGQGSFTGELFF. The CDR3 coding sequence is TGCAGCGTTGAAGTGGGACAGGGGTCTTTCACCGGGGAGCTGTTTTTT.

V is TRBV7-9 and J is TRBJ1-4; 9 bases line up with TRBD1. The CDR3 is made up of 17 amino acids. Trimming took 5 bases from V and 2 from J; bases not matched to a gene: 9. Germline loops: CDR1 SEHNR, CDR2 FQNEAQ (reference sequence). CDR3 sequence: CASSPMTGGITNEKLFF. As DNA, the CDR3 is TGTGCCAGCAGCCCCATGACAGGGGGAATCACTAATGAAAAACTGTTTTTT. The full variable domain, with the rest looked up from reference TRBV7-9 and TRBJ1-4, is DTGVSQNPRHKITKRGQNVTFRCDPISEHNRLYWYRQTLGQGPEFLTYFQNEAQLEKSRLLSDRFSAERPKGSFSTLEIQRTEQGDSAMYLCASSPMTGGITNEKLFFGSGTQLSVL.

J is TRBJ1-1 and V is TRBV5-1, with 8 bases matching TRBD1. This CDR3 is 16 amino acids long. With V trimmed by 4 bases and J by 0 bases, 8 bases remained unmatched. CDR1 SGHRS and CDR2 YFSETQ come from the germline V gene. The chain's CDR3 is CASSQGQATLNTEAFF. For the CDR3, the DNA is TGCGCCAGCAGCCAGGGACAGGCGACACTGAACACTGAAGCTTTCTTT.

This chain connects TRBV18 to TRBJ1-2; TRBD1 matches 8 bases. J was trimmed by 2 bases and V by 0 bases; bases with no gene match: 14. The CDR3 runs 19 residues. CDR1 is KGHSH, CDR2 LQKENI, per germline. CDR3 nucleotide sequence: TGTGCCAGCTCACCACCGGGATCAGGGGGCGCCGTTAGGAACTATGGCTACACCTTC. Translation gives CASSPPGSGGAVRNYGYTF.

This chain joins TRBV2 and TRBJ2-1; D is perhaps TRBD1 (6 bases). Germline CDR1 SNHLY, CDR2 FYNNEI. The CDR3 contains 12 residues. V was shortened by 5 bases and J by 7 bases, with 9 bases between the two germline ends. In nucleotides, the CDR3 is TGTGCCAGCAGTACACAGGGAAATGAGCAGTTCTTC. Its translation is CASSTQGNEQFF.

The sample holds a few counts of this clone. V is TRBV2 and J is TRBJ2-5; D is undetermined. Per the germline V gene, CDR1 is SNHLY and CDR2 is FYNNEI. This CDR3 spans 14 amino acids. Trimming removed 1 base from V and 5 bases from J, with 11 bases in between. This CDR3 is CASSEEVLGETQYF. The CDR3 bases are TGTGCCAGCAGTGAAGAGGTCCTCGGGGAGACCCAGTACTTC.

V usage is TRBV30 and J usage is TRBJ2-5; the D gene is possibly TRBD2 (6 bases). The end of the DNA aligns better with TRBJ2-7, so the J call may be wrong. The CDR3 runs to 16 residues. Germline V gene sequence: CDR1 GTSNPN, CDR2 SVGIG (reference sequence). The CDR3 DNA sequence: TGTGCCTGGACCGGCTGGGGACTGCGAGAGTCCTACGAGCAGTACTTC. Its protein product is CAWTGWGLRESYEQYF.

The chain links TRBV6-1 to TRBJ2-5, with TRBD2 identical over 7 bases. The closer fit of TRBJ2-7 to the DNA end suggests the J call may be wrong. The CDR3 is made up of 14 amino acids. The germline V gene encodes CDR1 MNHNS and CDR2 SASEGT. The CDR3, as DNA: TGTGCCAGCAGTGAAGCAGGGGAGGGCTACGAGCAGTACTTC. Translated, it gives CASSEAGEGYEQYF.